The 16 T cell receptor beta chains below come from one sample, sequenced in a study of radiotherapy plus CTLA-4 blockade in lung cancer. Assay used: immunoSEQ multiplex PCR; TCRdb lists only in-frame clones, some missing. Here the sample spans some 100,000 clones, about 77% being singletons. This specimen consisted of peripheral blood, obtained from a patient treated with radiotherapy plus ipilimumab. These TCRs come from a human donor with non-small cell lung cancer who had a partial response to radiotherapy plus ipilimumab.

The V call is TRBV19, the J call TRBJ1-2; tentatively, D is TRBD1 (5 bases). The germline V and J ends were trimmed by 1 base and 3 bases, with 9 bases remaining between them. Germline-derived CDR1 and CDR2 are LNHDA and SQIVND (reference sequence). There are 14 residues in the CDR3. CDR3: CASSIAAGHYGYTF. The CDR3, as DNA: TGTGCCAGTAGTATAGCCGCAGGGCACTATGGCTACACCTTC.

The genes are TRBV28 and TRBJ1-5; 7 bases map to TRBD1. This CDR3 region has 15 residues. With V trimmed by 3 bases and J by 6 bases, 8 bases remained unmatched. Germline values: CDR1 MDHEN, CDR2 SYDVKM. As DNA, the CDR3 is TGTGCCAGCAGTTTTACCGGGACAGATACTCAGCCCCAGCATTTT. It specifies CASSFTGTDTQPQHF. The whole variable domain, remainder taken from reference TRBV28 and TRBJ1-5, is DVKVTQSSRYLVKRTGEKVFLECVQDMDHENMFWYRQDPGLGLRLIYFSYDVKMKEKGDIPEGYSVSREKKERFSLILESASTNQTSMYLCASSFTGTDTQPQHFGDGTRLSIL.

There are a few counts of this clone. This chain uses TRBV7-9 with TRBJ2-1, with D perhaps TRBD2 (5 bases). The V end lost 6 bases, the J end lost 4 bases, and 10 bases lay between the germline ends. The CDR3 is 13 amino acids. In germline, CDR1 is SEHNR, CDR2 FQNEAQ (reference sequence). The CDR3 here is CASSRTVYNEQFF. CDR3 bases: TGTGCCAGCAGTCGGACTGTTTACAATGAGCAGTTCTTC.

The gene calls are TRBV19 and TRBJ1-1; D ambiguous. V was cut by 7 bases and J by 2 bases, with 11 bases left in between. Germline V gene sequence: CDR1 LNHDA, CDR2 SQIVND (reference sequence). This CDR3 contains 13 residues. CDR3 in amino acids: CASISRRNTEAFF. The CDR3 DNA sequence: TGTGCCAGTATAAGTCGCAGAAACACTGAAGCTTTCTTT.

This clone was counted many times. This chain connects TRBV6-4 to TRBJ2-7, with 8 bases lining up with TRBD2. This CDR3 has 18 amino acids. The V and J ends lost 5 bases and 5 bases, in that order; junction bases with no gene match: 20. Germline CDR1 and CDR2: MRHNA and SNTAGT. The CDR3 protein is CASSLSEGGQREHHEQYV. The CDR3 region has the DNA TGTGCCAGCAGTCTCTCCGAGGGAGGACAGCGGGAGCACCACGAGCAGTACGTC.

The gene calls are TRBV5-1 and TRBJ1-2; TRBD1 aligns across 12 bases. Germline-derived CDR1 and CDR2 are SGHRS and YFSETQ. The CDR3 extends over 14 amino acids. V lost 4 bases to trimming and J lost 7 bases; unmatched junction nucleotides: 5. CDR3 loop: CASSTGQGAFGYTF. The CDR3 DNA is TGCGCCAGCAGCACGGGACAGGGGGCTTTTGGCTACACCTTC.

This chain connects TRBV5-1 to TRBJ2-7, with 7 bases that match TRBD1. The CDR3 has 14 amino acids. V lost 2 bases, J lost 1 base, and 3 bases stayed unmatched. The V gene's germline CDR1 is SGHRS and CDR2 YFSETQ. Written as DNA, the CDR3 is TGCGCCAGCAGCTTATTGACAGGGTCCTACGAGCAGTACGTC. Translating gives CASSLLTGSYEQYV.

The chain employs TRBV7-2 and TRBJ1-3, with D possibly being TRBD1 (6 bases). Trimming removed 5 bases at V and 0 bases at J, with 11 bases between. This CDR3 region has 15 residues. Germline lookup yields CDR1 SGHTA and CDR2 FQGNSA. CDR3 loop: CASSRGGYSGNTIYF. The CDR3 nucleotides are TGTGCCAGCAGCAGGGGGGGGTACTCTGGAAACACCATATATTTT.

The chain is built from TRBV7-2 and TRBJ2-7; 8 nucleotides align to TRBD1. The germline gives CDR1 SGHTA, CDR2 FQGNSA. CDR3 length equals 15 residues. Trimming at V came to 5 bases and at J to 2 bases, leaving 8 bases not matched to a gene. The chain's CDR3 is CASSADRVSTYEQYV. The DNA for the CDR3 is TGTGCCAGCAGCGCGGACAGGGTATCGACCTACGAGCAGTACGTC.

The chain has TRBV12-5 and TRBJ2-2; no clear D. Per the germline V gene, CDR1 is LGHNT and CDR2 is FRNRAP. V was pared by 1 base and J by 5 bases, with 5 bases between. The CDR3 length is 13 residues. The CDR3 sequence: CASGLARTGELFF. CDR3 bases: TGTGCTAGTGGTTTGGCCCGGACCGGGGAGCTGTTTTTT.

This clone was found once. The rearrangement links TRBV7-2 to TRBJ2-1, with 8 bases fitting TRBD2. Germline loops: CDR1 SGHTA, CDR2 FQGNSA. CDR3 length equals 16 residues. Trimming at V came to 0 bases and at J to 4 bases, leaving 5 bases not matched to a gene. Here the CDR3 reads CASSLASGTGYNEQFF. CDR3 in DNA: TGTGCCAGCAGCTTAGCTAGCGGGACGGGTTACAATGAGCAGTTCTTC.

The rearrangement links TRBV7-9 to TRBJ1-1; possible D gene TRBD1, 6 bases. This CDR3 contains 16 residues. V lost 5 bases and J 1 base, leaving 17 bases between the germline ends. Germline CDR1 and CDR2: SEHNR and FQNEAQ (reference sequence). The CDR3 region has the DNA TGTGCCAGCAGCCCGGCTTGGCAGGGGCGGAACACTGAAGCTTTCTTT. It translates to CASSPAWQGRNTEAFF.

Comment on this clone: Other DNA sequences in this specimen translate into the identical CDR3. The rearrangement uses TRBV5-1 and TRBJ1-1; possibly TRBD1 for D (5 bases). Germline-derived CDR1 and CDR2 are SGHRS and YFSETQ. This CDR3 comprises 14 residues. The V gene lost 1 base and the J gene lost 0 bases, with 7 bases spanning the gap. CDR3 nucleotide sequence: TGCGCCAGCAGCTTGACAGGCGTGAACACTGAAGCTTTCTTT. This codes for CASSLTGVNTEAFF.

This chain links TRBV14 with TRBJ1-2; 7 bases match TRBD1. CDR3 length: 13 residues. CDR1 is SGHDN and CDR2 is FVKESK in the germline V gene. The J segment lost 5 bases and the V segment lost 4 bases, leaving 4 bases of the junction unmatched. CDR3 in amino acids: CASSPDRQYGYTF. In nucleotides, the CDR3 is TGTGCCAGCAGCCCGGACAGGCAATATGGCTACACCTTC.

The chain recombines TRBV21-1 with TRBJ2-7; the table's D call, TRBD1, has no DNA check behind it. TRBV21-1 is flagged as a pseudogene. The CDR3 extends over 15 amino acids. The CDR3 loop reads CASSKGQGASYEQYV. The DNA for the CDR3 is TGTGCCAGCAGCAAAGGACAGGGGGCTTCCTACGAGCAGTACGTC.

V gene TRBV7-2 combines with J gene TRBJ1-2; D call uncertain. The length of the CDR3 is 14 residues. The germline gives CDR1 SGHTA, CDR2 FQGNSA. Trimming took off 7 bases at V and 8 bases at J, with 20 bases between the two ends. This chain's CDR3 is CASTGVGIPRGYTF. Here the CDR3 DNA reads TGTGCCAGCACCGGGGTGGGGATTCCCCGGGGCTACACCTTC.